Listed below are T cell receptor beta chains from one sample, sequenced in a study of T cell repertoires in cytomegalovirus infection. Their cognate antigens are unknown. TCRdb processed the reads anew with MiXCR; each CDR3 protein has one entry. The sample shows 100,000 or so distinct CDR3 sequences, roughly 40% of them seen only once. The specimen was CD8+ T cells from cultured PBMCs, collected from culture after CMV antigen stimulation. These receptors originate from a human donor in good health (CMV status not recorded). Some clones in this sample may be carry-over from other donors' samples. Each CDR3 is given with its conserved first and last residue. A D gene is named only where the DNA matches it firmly. Not every row has a clone size; where given, it reads once, few, many or a size class.

V: TRBV19; D: NA; length: 14; J: TRBJ2-1; size: NA; CDR3: CASSASGPLNEQFF; DNA: TGTGCCAGTAGTGCCTCTGGGCCTCTCAATGAGCAGTTCTTC
V: TRBV7-9; D: NA; length: 13; J: TRBJ2-5; size: few; CDR3: CASTEGAQETQYF; DNA: TGTGCCAGCACGGAGGGGGCTCAAGAGACCCAGTACTTC
V: TRBV5-6; D: TRBD2; length: 15; J: TRBJ2-1; size: once; CDR3: CASSLSGSPYNEQFF; DNA: TGTGCCAGCAGCTTGAGCGGGAGCCCATACAATGAGCAGTTCTTC
V: TRBV6-5; D: TRBD1; length: 14; J: TRBJ2-7; size: many; CDR3: CASSYDRGSYEQYF; DNA: TGTGCCAGCAGTTACGACAGGGGTTCCTACGAGCAGTACTTC
V: TRBV19; D: NA; length: 15; J: TRBJ2-1; size: NA; CDR3: CASSLRTNSHNEQFF; DNA: TGTGCCAGTAGTCTTCGGACTAATTCCCACAATGAGCAGTTCTTC
V: TRBV11-3; D: NA; length: 13; J: TRBJ2-2; size: NA; CDR3: CASSPGVTGELFF; DNA: TGTGCCAGCAGCCCAGGGGTTACCGGGGAGCTGTTTTTT
V: TRBV25-1; D: NA; length: 13; J: TRBJ2-2; size: NA; CDR3: CASSAANTGELFF; DNA: TGTGCCAGCAGTGCGGCAAACACCGGGGAGCTGTTTTTT
V: TRBV7-7; D: NA; length: 11; J: TRBJ1-4; size: few; CDR3: CASSLREKLFF; DNA: TGTGCCAGCAGCTTACGCGAAAAACTGTTTTTT
V: TRBV28; D: TRBD1; length: 16; J: TRBJ2-1; size: few; CDR3: CASTPTPGQGVDEQFF; DNA: TGTGCCAGCACTCCCACCCCGGGACAGGGAGTCGATGAGCAGTTCTTC
V: TRBV9; D: NA; length: 15; J: TRBJ2-5; size: once; CDR3: CASSVGGHLAETQYF; DNA: TGTGCCAGCAGCGTAGGGGGCCACTTGGCAGAGACCCAGTACTTC
V: TRBV7-8; D: NA; length: 20; J: TRBJ2-5; size: NA; CDR3: CASSLATPTVVRGVGETQYF; DNA: TGTGCCAGCAGCTTAGCCACCCCCACCGTTGTGAGGGGCGTCGGGGAGACCCAGTACTTC
V: TRBV7-6; D: TRBD1; length: 15; J: TRBJ2-3; size: NA; CDR3: CASSLGTGSIDTQYF; DNA: TGTGCCAGCAGCTTAGGGACAGGATCCATAGATACGCAGTATTTT
V: TRBV15; D: TRBD1; length: 16; J: TRBJ1-1; size: NA; CDR3: CATSRVRGQAGLEAFF; DNA: TGTGCCACCAGCAGAGTAAGAGGACAGGCTGGACTTGAAGCTTTCTTT
V: TRBV6-5; D: TRBD2; length: 17; J: TRBJ2-1; size: NA; CDR3: CASSLTSGGLKYNEQFF; DNA: TGTGCCAGCAGCCTGACTAGCGGGGGGTTAAAGTACAATGAGCAGTTCTTC
V: TRBV13; D: TRBD1; length: 16; J: TRBJ1-5; size: NA; CDR3: CASSLGQGEVNQPQHF; DNA: TGTGCCAGCAGCTTAGGACAGGGGGAGGTTAATCAGCCCCAGCATTTT
V: TRBV2; D: NA; length: 11; J: TRBJ2-5; size: NA; CDR3: CASRGGETQYF; DNA: TGTGCCAGCAGGGGGGGAGAGACCCAGTACTTC
V: TRBV24-1; D: NA; length: 17; J: TRBJ2-3; size: many; CDR3: CATSDLKGGASTDTQYF; DNA: TGTGCCACCAGTGATTTGAAGGGGGGCGCTAGCACAGATACGCAGTATTTT
V: TRBV20-1; D: NA; length: 13; J: TRBJ2-7; size: NA; CDR3: CSAIPPISYEQYF; DNA: TGCAGTGCTATACCTCCGATCTCCTACGAGCAGTACTTC
V: TRBV19; D: NA; length: 18; J: TRBJ2-6; size: NA; CDR3: CASSINKRVMSGANVLTF; DNA: TGTGCCAGTAGTATAAATAAGCGGGTTATGTCTGGGGCCAACGTCCTGACTTTC
V: TRBV7-3; D: TRBD2; length: 15; J: TRBJ2-1; size: many; CDR3: CASSLTSGGGLEQFF; DNA: TGTGCCAGCAGCTTGACTAGCGGGGGGGGGTTGGAGCAGTTCTTC
V: TRBV7-8; D: NA; length: 15; J: TRBJ1-2; size: few; CDR3: CASSLFAGLDYGYTF; DNA: TGTGCCAGCAGCTTATTTGCAGGGCTGGACTATGGCTACACCTTC
V: TRBV27; D: NA; length: 16; J: TRBJ2-7; size: NA; CDR3: CASSFSGGTVAYEQYF; DNA: TGTGCCAGCAGTTTTTCAGGCGGAACAGTCGCCTACGAGCAGTACTTC
V: TRBV5-1; D: NA; length: 15; J: TRBJ1-2; size: NA; CDR3: CATSEGRANNYGYTF; DNA: TGCGCCACCTCCGAGGGACGGGCGAATAACTATGGCTACACCTTC
V: TRBV6-1; D: NA; length: 14; J: TRBJ2-2; size: NA; CDR3: CASMHVLRGGELFF; DNA: TGTGCCAGCATGCACGTCCTCCGCGGCGGGGAGCTGTTTTTT
V: TRBV9; D: TRBD1; length: 17; J: TRBJ1-1; size: NA; CDR3: CASSVVARGQGAGEAFF; DNA: TGTGCCAGCAGCGTAGTAGCCCGGGGACAGGGGGCCGGTGAAGCTTTCTTT
V: TRBV7-2; D: TRBD2; length: 14; J: TRBJ2-1; size: many; CDR3: CASSPGLARDEQFF; DNA: TGTGCCAGCAGTCCGGGACTAGCGAGGGATGAGCAGTTCTTC
V: TRBV7-8; D: NA; length: 15; J: TRBJ2-7; size: NA; CDR3: CASSLWTRSSYEQYF; DNA: TGTGCCAGCAGCTTATGGACGCGTAGCTCCTACGAGCAGTACTTC
V: TRBV7-9; D: NA; length: 13; J: TRBJ2-7; size: NA; CDR3: CASSLWYSGEQYF; DNA: TGTGCCAGCAGCTTATGGTATAGCGGTGAGCAGTACTTC
V: TRBV28; D: NA; length: 13; J: TRBJ2-7; size: many; CDR3: CASSFLGKYEQYF; DNA: TGTGCCAGCAGTTTTCTAGGGAAATACGAGCAGTACTTC
V: TRBV30; D: NA; length: 11; J: TRBJ1-3; size: once; CDR3: CACLGGNTIYF; DNA: TGTGCCTGTCTTGGTGGAAACACCATATATTTT
V: TRBV10-3; D: NA; length: 15; J: TRBJ2-2; size: NA; CDR3: CAISESTRNTGELFF; DNA: TGTGCCATCAGTGAGTCGACCAGGAACACCGGGGAGCTGTTTTTT
V: TRBV5-6; D: NA; length: 14; J: TRBJ1-2; size: NA; CDR3: CASSLGMGLMGYTF; DNA: TGTGCCAGCAGCTTGGGAATGGGACTTATGGGCTACACCTTC
V: TRBV7-2; D: TRBD2; length: 18; J: TRBJ2-3; size: few; CDR3: CASSLEAGARLSTDTQYF; DNA: TGTGCCAGCAGCTTAGAAGCGGGGGCCCGCCTGAGCACAGATACGCAGTATTTT
V: TRBV25-1; D: NA; length: 12; J: TRBJ1-1; size: few; CDR3: CASTDGGTEAFF; DNA: TGTGCCAGCACTGATGGGGGCACTGAAGCTTTCTTT
V: TRBV19; D: NA; length: 11; J: TRBJ2-2; size: NA; CDR3: CASAHRGELFF; DNA: TGTGCCAGTGCTCACAGGGGGGAGCTGTTTTTT
V: TRBV7-6; D: TRBD2; length: 15; J: TRBJ2-3; size: NA; CDR3: CASSSPYGGTDTQYF; DNA: TGTGCCAGCAGCTCCCCCTACGGGGGGACAGATACGCAGTATTTT
V: TRBV7-8; D: TRBD2; length: 17; J: TRBJ2-3; size: many; CDR3: CASSLVLAGGFTDTQYF; DNA: TGTGCCAGCAGCTTAGTCTTAGCGGGGGGGTTCACAGATACGCAGTATTTT
V: TRBV4-1; D: TRBD1; length: 16; J: TRBJ2-7; size: few; CDR3: CASSQAETGVAYEQYF; DNA: TGCGCCAGCAGCCAAGCCGAGACAGGGGTCGCCTACGAGCAGTACTTC
V: TRBV11-2; D: TRBD2; length: 19; J: TRBJ2-3; size: NA; CDR3: CASSLDLWGTSVSTDTQYF; DNA: TGTGCCAGCAGCTTAGATCTTTGGGGGACTAGCGTCAGCACAGATACGCAGTATTTT
V: TRBV5-6; D: NA; length: 12; J: TRBJ2-3; size: NA; CDR3: CASSMEADTQYF; DNA: TGTGCCAGCAGCATGGAGGCAGATACGCAGTATTTT
V: TRBV15; D: NA; length: 15; J: TRBJ2-1; size: NA; CDR3: CATSHDGGQYNEQFF; DNA: TGTGCCACCAGCCACGACGGGGGGCAATACAATGAGCAGTTCTTC
V: TRBV7-6; D: NA; length: 15; J: TRBJ1-3; size: NA; CDR3: CASSLDTSSGNTIYF; DNA: TGTGCCAGCAGCTTAGACACCTCCTCTGGAAACACCATATATTTT
V: TRBV7-9; D: NA; length: 12; J: TRBJ2-1; size: many; CDR3: CASSLAMDEQFF; DNA: TGTGCCAGCAGCTTAGCTATGGATGAGCAGTTCTTC
V: TRBV19; D: NA; length: 16; J: TRBJ1-1; size: NA; CDR3: CASSFRDTPEKTEAFF; DNA: TGTGCCAGTAGTTTCCGGGACACCCCTGAAAAGACTGAAGCTTTCTTT
V: TRBV20-1; D: NA; length: 16; J: TRBJ2-7; size: once; CDR3: CSANEARSASSYEQCF; DNA: TGCAGTGCCAATGAGGCTAGGTCAGCCAGCTCCTACGAGCAGTGCTTC
V: TRBV7-8; D: NA; length: 12; J: TRBJ1-5; size: many; CDR3: CASSPLNQPQHF; DNA: TGTGCCAGCAGCCCCCTTAATCAGCCCCAGCATTTT
V: TRBV12-3/TRBV12-4; D: NA; length: 12; J: TRBJ2-1; size: NA; CDR3: CASGEVYNEQFF; DNA: TGTGCCAGCGGGGAGGTCTACAATGAGCAGTTCTTC
V: TRBV20-1; D: NA; length: 13; J: TRBJ1-2; size: once; CDR3: CSGITGFSDGYTF; DNA: TGCAGTGGTATTACAGGGTTTTCTGATGGCTACACCTTC
V: TRBV6-1; D: NA; length: 14; J: TRBJ2-7; size: NA; CDR3: CASSEYPGLGEQYF; DNA: TGTGCCAGCAGCGAGTATCCAGGGCTGGGCGAGCAGTACTTC
V: TRBV7-2; D: NA; length: 14; J: TRBJ2-7; size: few; CDR3: CASSPLAVPYEQYF; DNA: TGTGCCAGCAGCCCGTTAGCGGTACCCTACGAGCAGTACTTC